Listed below are T cell receptor beta chains from one sample, sequenced in a study of regulatory T cells in long-lasting Graves disease. Via MiXCR, TCRdb re-called the multiplex PCR reads, giving one row per CDR3 protein. The sample yields fewer than 350,000 distinct CDR3 sequences, over 15% seen once. The specimen comprised peripheral blood mononuclear cells (PBMCs), sampled at new diagnosis, from a patient treated with antithyroid drugs. Receptors were obtained from a female donor with Graves disease. Each CDR3 is given with its conserved first and last residue. A D gene is named only where the DNA matches it firmly. Not all rows give a size; the values are once, few, many and, for expanded clones, a class.

TGTGCCAGCCAGACGGGAGCCTATGGCTACACCTTC	CASQTGAYGYTF	12	.	TRBV28	once	TRBJ1-2
TGTGCCTGGAGTGGAGGGTCCTCTGGAAACACCATATATTTT	CAWSGGSSGNTIYF	14	.	TRBV30	.	TRBJ1-3
TGTGCCAGCAGTCCGGGGGGGACCAACACCGGGGAGCTGTTTTTT	CASSPGGTNTGELFF	15	TRBD2	TRBV28	few	TRBJ2-2
TGTGCCAGCAGTACCCTCGGCGGGAGTAACTACAATGAGCAGTTCTTC	CASSTLGGSNYNEQFF	16	TRBD2	TRBV28	many	TRBJ2-1
TGTGCCAGCAGTTACTCTCCGGGGGGCGAGCAGTACTTC	CASSYSPGGEQYF	13	TRBD2	TRBV6-5	many	TRBJ2-7
TGTGCCAGTCTTCGGGACTACTTACTTCAAGAGACCCAGTACTTC	CASLRDYLLQETQYF	15	TRBD2	TRBV2	many	TRBJ2-5
TGTGCCAGCAGTTTAGGGGGGCTAGCCGGGGAGCTGTTTTTT	CASSLGGLAGELFF	14	.	TRBV12-3/TRBV12-4	few	TRBJ2-2
TGTGCCAGCAGAAGGACTAGCGGGAACTACTACGAGCAGTACTTC	CASRRTSGNYYEQYF	15	TRBD2	TRBV27	many	TRBJ2-7
TGTGCCAGCAGTTCGACAGCCGGCGGGGAGCTGTTTTTT	CASSSTAGGELFF	13	.	TRBV12-3/TRBV12-4	many	TRBJ2-2
TGTGCCAGCACTCAGACTATACTTAGCAATCAGCCCCAGCATTTT	CASTQTILSNQPQHF	15	.	TRBV6-1	.	TRBJ1-5
TGTGCCAGCAGTTTTATCGGGACAGGGGGCTCAAGGCAGCCCCAGCATTTT	CASSFIGTGGSRQPQHF	17	TRBD1	TRBV12-3/TRBV12-4	many	TRBJ1-5
TGTGCCAGCAGCTTGGGAGGGGGCGCGTACCAGCCCCAGCATTTT	CASSLGGGAYQPQHF	15	TRBD1	TRBV7-9	many	TRBJ1-5
TGCGCCAGCAAGACAGGGAGCACTGAAGCTTTCTTT	CASKTGSTEAFF	12	TRBD1	TRBV10-2	many	TRBJ1-1
TGCGCCAGCAGCTTGATGGGGACCGGGACTCTACAAGAGACCCAGTACTTC	CASSLMGTGTLQETQYF	17	.	TRBV5-1	many	TRBJ2-5
TGTGCCAGCAGCGCTGGGTTTGCCGACAATGAGCAGTTCTTC	CASSAGFADNEQFF	14	.	TRBV7-9	.	TRBJ2-1
TGTGCCAGCGCCCAGACCCTAGCCAAAAACATTCAGTACTTC	CASAQTLAKNIQYF	14	.	TRBV12-3/TRBV12-4	.	TRBJ2-4
TGTGCCAGCAGTGATCTCCAGGGGGCTGGCACTGAAGCTTTCTTT	CASSDLQGAGTEAFF	15	TRBD1	TRBV2	many	TRBJ1-1
TGTGCCTGGGCCCGTACCCCGGGAACTTACAATGAGCAGTTCTTC	CAWARTPGTYNEQFF	15	.	TRBV30	.	TRBJ2-1
TGTGCCAGCAGTTTAGAACGGTCCCCCTACGAGCAGTACTTC	CASSLERSPYEQYF	14	.	TRBV28	.	TRBJ2-7
TGTGCCTGGAGACAGCAGGGGTTCAATTCACCCCTCCACTTT	CAWRQQGFNSPLHF	14	.	TRBV30	few	TRBJ1-6
TGTGCCAGCAGTTTCCGCGACACTGAAGCTTTCTTT	CASSFRDTEAFF	12	.	TRBV28	many	TRBJ1-1
TGTGCCAGCAGCTTAGACAGGGTCTTCGTCGTAGGAGGTACGCAGTATTTT	CASSLDRVFVVGGTQYF	17	.	TRBV13	few	TRBJ2-3
TGTGCCAGCAGTTACTCGGCGGGACAGGGGCGGGACGGGGCCAACGTCCTGACTTTC	CASSYSAGQGRDGANVLTF	19	TRBD1	TRBV6-2/TRBV6-3	many	TRBJ2-6
TGTGCCAGCAGCTTGGAACAGGGAGGAAACACCATATATTTT	CASSLEQGGNTIYF	14	.	TRBV11-1	once	TRBJ1-3
TGTGCCAGCAGTTACCCCGGTGATTCACCCCTCCACTTT	CASSYPGDSPLHF	13	.	TRBV6-2/TRBV6-3	many	TRBJ1-6
TGTGCCAGCAGATTGACAGGGGTAAACACTGAAGCTTTCTTT	CASRLTGVNTEAFF	14	TRBD1	TRBV6-1	many	TRBJ1-1
TGTGCCAGTCGGGACACAACCTACGAGCAGTACTTC	CASRDTTYEQYF	12	.	TRBV27	few	TRBJ2-7
TGTGCCAGCAGTTCTGGGGGGAATTCACCCCTCCACTTT	CASSSGGNSPLHF	13	.	TRBV28	many	TRBJ1-6
TGTGCCAGTAGGCCAACCATTTTTGGCTACACTGAAGCTTTCTTT	CASRPTIFGYTEAFF	15	.	TRBV19	few	TRBJ1-1
TGTGCCTCCCGGTCGAGAGAGGCTAATGAAAAACTGTTTTTT	CASRSREANEKLFF	14	.	TRBV10-3	.	TRBJ1-4
TGTGCCAGCAGTTATGGGGGGGGAGAGGGCCCCTCTTACGAGCAGTACTTC	CASSYGGGEGPSYEQYF	17	TRBD2	TRBV27	many	TRBJ2-7
TGTGCCAGCAGTTTGACTAGCGTGGGGCAAGAGACCCAGTACTTC	CASSLTSVGQETQYF	15	TRBD2	TRBV27	many	TRBJ2-5
TGTGCCAGCAGCTCCGGCGGGGTAGTGTTCACTGAAGCTTTCTTT	CASSSGGVVFTEAFF	15	.	TRBV7-9	many	TRBJ1-1
TGTGCCAGCAGCTTAGCGATCCCCCCCGGGGAGCTGTTTTTT	CASSLAIPPGELFF	14	.	TRBV11-1	.	TRBJ2-2
TGCAGCGTTGAACTCGGGGGGAATCTGCCCTACGAGCAGTACTTC	CSVELGGNLPYEQYF	15	TRBD2	TRBV29-1	.	TRBJ2-7
TGTGCCAGCAGTTTACTGGGGGGGGGACAGCCCCAGCATTTT	CASSLLGGGQPQHF	14	.	TRBV12-3/TRBV12-4	many	TRBJ1-5
TGTGCCGGCAGCTGGGACAGGGTCACAGATACGCAGTATTTT	CAGSWDRVTDTQYF	14	TRBD1	TRBV11-2	.	TRBJ2-3
TGTGCCAGCAGCGTAGGAGTTCCGTCAGCTAACTATGGCTACACCTTC	CASSVGVPSANYGYTF	16	.	TRBV9	many	TRBJ1-2
TGTGCCAGCACCACACCTCGGACTGGGCTGCGGCGGAACACAGATACGCAGTATTTT	CASTTPRTGLRRNTDTQYF	19	.	TRBV12-3/TRBV12-4	many	TRBJ2-3
TGTGCCAGCAGTTTTATCTCCTACGAGCAGTACTTC	CASSFISYEQYF	12	.	TRBV12-3/TRBV12-4	many	TRBJ2-7
TGTGCCAGCAGCTTAGATGATCACCTCCGCTCGCAGTATTTT	CASSLDDHLRSQYF	14	.	TRBV11-2	many	TRBJ2-3
TGTGCCAGTAGGAGCGCGGCCTCCTACAATGAGCAGTTCTTC	CASRSAASYNEQFF	14	.	TRBV19	many	TRBJ2-1
TGTGCCAGCAGCCAAGAAATGGGACAGGGGAATGAGCAGTTCTTC	CASSQEMGQGNEQFF	15	TRBD1	TRBV3-1	many	TRBJ2-1
TGTGCCAGCAGCCTCCAGTTCCTCAATGAGCAGTTCTTC	CASSLQFLNEQFF	13	.	TRBV11-3	many	TRBJ2-1
TGTGCCAGCAGCTTAGATTCGGGACAGGGGGCAGGCAATGAGCAGTTCTTC	CASSLDSGQGAGNEQFF	17	TRBD1	TRBV11-2	.	TRBJ2-1
TGCAGCGCTGGGGGATCCCAACCGGGGGGGATGAACACTGAAGCTTTCTTT	CSAGGSQPGGMNTEAFF	17	.	TRBV29-1	many	TRBJ1-1
TGTGCCAGCAGTCCCCCTAGCGGTTCCTACAATGAGCAGTTCTTC	CASSPPSGSYNEQFF	15	TRBD2	TRBV6-1	many	TRBJ2-1
TGTGCCAGCAGTATCGGCCCAATGGACTACGAGCAGTACTTC	CASSIGPMDYEQYF	14	.	TRBV12-3/TRBV12-4	few	TRBJ2-7
TGTGCCACCAGTGATTTTAAGGAGGGCCCCGAGCAGTACTTC	CATSDFKEGPEQYF	14	.	TRBV24-1	many	TRBJ2-7
TGTGCCAGCAGTTCGGAAGGGGCTGGGGCCAACGTCCTGACTTTC	CASSSEGAGANVLTF	15	.	TRBV6-5	.	TRBJ2-6
TGTGCCAGCAGACAGGGACTAGCGGGGGACACAGATACGCAGTATTTT	CASRQGLAGDTDTQYF	16	TRBD2	TRBV28	.	TRBJ2-3
TGCAGTGCTACCCCCCAGTTTGGGCTAGCGGGTGGGAGCACAGATACGCAGTATTTT	CSATPQFGLAGGSTDTQYF	19	TRBD2	TRBV20-1	many	TRBJ2-3
TGTGCCAGCAGTTCGGGGTACAGGTGGCCCGTCTACGAGCAGTACTTC	CASSSGYRWPVYEQYF	16	.	TRBV28	many	TRBJ2-7
TGCAGTGCTCGGGGAGATCTCTACGATGAGCAGTTCTTC	CSARGDLYDEQFF	13	.	TRBV20-1	many	TRBJ2-1